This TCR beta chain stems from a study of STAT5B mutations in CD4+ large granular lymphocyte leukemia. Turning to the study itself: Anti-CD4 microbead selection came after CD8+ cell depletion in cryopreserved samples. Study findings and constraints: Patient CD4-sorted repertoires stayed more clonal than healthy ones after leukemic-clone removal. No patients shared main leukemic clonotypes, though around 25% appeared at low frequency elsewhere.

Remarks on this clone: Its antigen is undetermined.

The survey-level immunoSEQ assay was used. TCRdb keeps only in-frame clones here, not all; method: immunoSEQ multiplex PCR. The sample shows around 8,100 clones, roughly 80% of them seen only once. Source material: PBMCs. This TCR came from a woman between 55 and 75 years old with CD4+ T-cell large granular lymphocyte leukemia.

The CDR3 region is CSASRDLAGSYEQYF. The DNA of the CDR3 is TGCAGCGCCTCCAGGGACCTAGCGGGCTCCTACGAGCAGTACTTC. This chain connects TRBV29-1 to TRBJ2-7, with TRBD2 matching 8 bases. CDR1 and CDR2 (germline): SQVTM, ANQGSEA. CDR3 size: 15 residues. The V and J ends lost 7 bases and 0 bases, in that order; junction bases with no gene match: 11.